The 10 T cell receptor beta chains given below trace back to one sample, sequenced in a study of T cell responses to AZD1222 COVID-19 vaccine. TCRdb keeps only in-frame clones here, not all; method: immunoSEQ multiplex PCR. The repertoire holds 150,000 to 200,000 clones, with 85% to 90% as singletons. This material consisted of peripheral blood, taken 28 days after the second AZD1222 dose. The receptors stem from an adult who received the AZD1222 COVID-19 vaccine.

This chain links TRBV2 with TRBJ1-1, with 10 bases aligning to TRBD1. This CDR3 comprises 14 residues. The germline CDR1 and CDR2 sequences are SNHLY and FYNNEI. After removal of 8 bases from V and 2 bases from J, the junction contained 5 bases not matched to a gene. The CDR3 DNA reads TGTGCCAGCCGGGACAGGGGTAAAAACACTGAAGCTTTCTTT. Translation: CASRDRGKNTEAFF.

CDR3 region: CASSLDLLAGGIEQYF. DNA for the CDR3: TGTGCCAGCAGCTTAGATCTCCTAGCGGGAGGGATCGAGCAGTACTTC. This chain links TRBV11-2 with TRBJ2-7; 12 bases are a match to TRBD2. CDR1 is SGHAT and CDR2 is FQNNGV in the germline V gene. The V gene end was trimmed by 0 bases and the J gene end by 6 bases; junction bases not matched to a gene: 6. The CDR3 consists of 16 residues.

The chain employs TRBV7-8 and TRBJ2-1, with 11 bases fitting TRBD2. The germline gives CDR1 SGHVS, CDR2 FQNEAQ. Trimming removed 5 bases from V and 7 bases from J; junction bases left unmatched: 7. CDR3 length: 15 amino acids. CDR3 protein: CASSQMGLAANEQFF. The CDR3, as DNA: TGTGCCAGCAGCCAAATGGGACTAGCGGCAAATGAGCAGTTCTTC. Filled out from reference TRBV7-8 and TRBJ2-1, the complete variable domain reads GAGVSQSPRYKVAKRGQDVALRCDPISGHVSLFWYQQALGQGPEFLTYFQNEAQLDKSGLPSDRFFAERPEGSVSTLKIQRTQQEDSAVYLCASSQMGLAANEQFFGPGTRLTVL.

V and J are TRBV28 and TRBJ2-1, with 9 bases identical to TRBD1. The CDR3 length is 14 residues. Germline V gene lookup returns CDR1 MDHEN and CDR2 SYDVKM. The V and J ends lost 5 bases and 7 bases, in that order; junction bases with no gene match: 6. The CDR3 DNA is TGTGCCAGCAGTCCACACGGACAGGGGAATGAGCAGTTCTTC. Amino acid sequence: CASSPHGQGNEQFF.

This clone occurred once. CDR3 bases: TGCGCTATGGTCGAGCAGTACTTC. Amino acid sequence: CAMVEQYF. The chain uses TRBV5-1 and TRBJ2-7; D unresolved. The CDR3 is made up of 8 amino acids. Germline V gene sequence: CDR1 SGHRS, CDR2 YFSETQ.

V usage is TRBV18 and J usage is TRBJ1-2; 8 bases match TRBD1. With V trimmed by 0 bases and J by 8 bases, 5 bases remained unmatched. Germline V gene lookup returns CDR1 KGHSH and CDR2 LQKENI. CDR3 length: 14 residues. Here the CDR3 reads CASSPPDRAGGYTF. The DNA of the CDR3 is TGTGCCAGCTCACCACCGGACAGGGCAGGGGGCTACACCTTC.

The chain employs TRBV11-1 and TRBJ2-3; TRBD2 is a possible D gene (6 bases). The CDR3 is 15 amino acids. CDR1 is SGHAT and CDR2 is FQDESV in the germline V gene (reference sequence). The V end lost 1 base, the J end lost 3 bases, and 11 bases lay between the germline ends. CDR3 region: CASSLVRESTDTQYF. Written as DNA, the CDR3 is TGTGCCAGCAGCTTAGTCCGGGAGTCGACAGATACGCAGTATTTT.

There are a few counts of this clone. The chain links TRBV21-1 to TRBJ1-2; the D call TRBD1 from the table was never checked on the DNA. TRBV21-1 has pseudogene status. There are 15 residues in the CDR3. The CDR3 nucleotides read TGTGCCAGCAGCGGAGTCAGGGGCACTCGGGATGGCTACACCTTC. It codes for CASSGVRGTRDGYTF.

The V and J genes are TRBV27 and TRBJ2-5, with 9 bases identical to TRBD2. This CDR3 spans 17 amino acids. Unmatched junction bases numbered 16, after V lost 5 bases and J lost 6 bases. CDR1 MNHEY and CDR2 SMNVEV come from the germline V gene (reference sequence). The DNA for the CDR3 is TGTGCCAGCAGTCCCTCCGGGGGTAGCGGGAGTTGGCAGACCCAGTACTTC. It yields the protein CASSPSGGSGSWQTQYF.

The V gene is TRBV6-1, the J gene TRBJ1-3; D not resolved. The CDR3 runs 16 residues. Germline V CDR1 and CDR2: MNHNS, SASEGT. Trimming left V 3 bases short and J 0 bases short, with 12 bases between. The CDR3 is CASSDLGWNSGNTIYF. In nucleotides, the CDR3 is TGTGCCAGCAGTGATTTAGGGTGGAACTCTGGAAACACCATATATTTT.